The entry below gives a single T cell receptor beta chain sequence along with its context. The antigen this receptor binds is unknown. No base quality values were provided; no much bigger clone lies one nucleotide off. This specimen belongs to a study of blood T cell repertoires in COVID-19 (dated by TCRdb to the early 2020s). With respect to the entire study: Samples covering the acute and convalescent phases of COVID-19 were provided by collaborators in the United States, Italy and Spain. A freely available public database, intended as a resource for researchers studying the immune response to SARS-CoV-2, is where the repertoires were released. Samples came from the ongoing ImmuneRACE study (first 160 participants) plus 1,254 subjects from 6 global collaborators. Where HLA class I and class II types were available, the types were taken from metadata supplied by the sample provider, not from assay-based typing. The material from the prospective study consisted of cDNA or gDNA derived from T cells, B-cell-depleted T cells, or PBMCs. Subjects who had been exposed to COVID-19, were actively infected with it, or had recovered from it provided the deeply sampled blood TCRbeta repertoires that made up the dataset. A de-identified subject ID, COVID-19 status, age in years and sex were almost always included in the sample metadata.

The full study reports these points: Clinical and demographic metadata were provided uncurated, with the amount varying by source and participant.

Whole blood was collected in K2EDTA tubes by collaborating institutions according to the institutions' own protocols. For TCRbeta analysis, collaborators shipped samples in one of three forms: frozen whole blood, isolated PBMCs, or DNA extracted from either of those sample types. TCRbeta CDR3 regions were amplified from genomic DNA by means of the immunoSEQ Assay, a bias-controlled multiplex PCR. As for the original processing: Within the assay, amplification of reference gene primers was used to estimate how many nucleated cells each sample contained. To quantify the absolute abundance of each unique TCRbeta CDR3 rearrangement, sequence reads were collapsed and filtered. For each sample, productive Simpson clonality was calculated as the square root of Simpson's diversity index over productive rearrangements. What TCRdb holds here is the immuneACCESS table cut down to in-frame rearrangements. Part of the clones is not present; checked against another copy, under half of the missing clones reflect an unresolved V gene, and the others are unexplained. The V and J calls and clone size come from that table; D and trimming were worked out from the DNA. Present in this sample are about 120,000 clones, around 88% of which were seen just once. The top ten hold under 13% of the sample.

The cysteine opens and the phenylalanine closes a CDR3 of 11 amino acids. Of the read, only the CDR3 DNA is kept; its 33 bases are in frame from base 1. According to the germline V gene, CDR1 reads SGHAT and CDR2 reads FQNNGV. Trimming takes 7 bases off V and 5 bases off J; junction bases not matched to a gene: 1. Sequences were obtained from peripheral blood. The sequence came from a man between 50 and 59 years old with acute or convalescent COVID-19. This chain joins TRBV11-2 to TRBJ1-2, and TRBD1 aligns with 7 junction nucleotides. The DNA sequence is given as TGTGCCAGCACGACAGGGTATGGCTACACCTTC. This gives the protein CASTTGYGYTF.